Below, 19 T cell receptor beta chains from the same sample are listed, as sequenced in a study of T cell responses to AZD1222 COVID-19 vaccine. Libraries were prepared by immunoSEQ multiplex PCR; TCRdb keeps only in-frame clonotypes and omits some of them. The sample shows fewer than 100,000 clones, approximately 88% of them seen only once. The sequences come from peripheral blood, collected 28 days after the second AZD1222 dose. The receptors derive from an adult who received the AZD1222 COVID-19 vaccine.

This clone appeared a single time. The chain links TRBV27 to TRBJ1-1; possibly TRBD1 for D (5 bases). V dropped 3 bases and J dropped 7 bases, with 12 bases sitting between them. The CDR3 is 13 residues long. Germline V gene sequence: CDR1 MNHEY, CDR2 SMNVEV (reference sequence). The CDR3 region is CASSLAGRGEAFF. DNA of the CDR3: TGTGCCAGCAGTTTGGCAGGGCGGGGTGAAGCTTTCTTT.

This chain connects TRBV21-1 to TRBJ2-1; TRBD2, the table's D call, lacks a check against the DNA. TRBV21-1 is noted as a pseudogene. The CDR3 is made up of 21 amino acids. The CDR3 DNA follows: TGTGCCAGCAGCAAAAGATATCGTATAGCGGGGGCCTTAAGCTCCTACAATGAGCAGTTCTTC. Its protein is CASSKRYRIAGALSSYNEQFF.

J is TRBJ1-5 and V is TRBV2; D remains unclear. Deletions cut 6 bases from V and 0 bases from J, with 9 bases between. There are 14 residues in the CDR3. Germline V gives CDR1 SNHLY, CDR2 FYNNEI. The CDR3 DNA reads TGTGCCAGCAGAGCCCCCCTTAGCAATCAGCCCCAGCATTTT. The encoded protein is CASRAPLSNQPQHF.

This chain uses TRBV21-1 with TRBJ2-2; TRBD1 is taken as the D call from the table, unchecked against the DNA. TRBV21-1 is recorded as a pseudogene. CDR3 length: 15 residues. CDR3 nucleotides: TGTGCCAGCAGCAAAGGGGGACAGGGAAGCGGGGAGCTGTTTTTT. Translation: CASSKGGQGSGELFF.

The gene calls are TRBV11-3 and TRBJ2-3, with D maybe TRBD1 (5 bases). The germline V gene has CDR1 SGHNT and CDR2 YENEEA. This CDR3 has 12 amino acids. Trimming took off 1 base at V and 9 bases at J, with 8 bases between the two ends. The CDR3 DNA follows: TGTGCCAGCAGCTTAGCTGGGGCAACGCAGTATTTT. The encoded protein is CASSLAGATQYF.

The CDR3 sequence is CASSHPEGIGTQYF. CDR3 DNA: TGTGCCAGCAGCCACCCCGAGGGGATCGGGACGCAGTATTTT. The rearrangement joins TRBV7-3 to TRBJ2-3; D is tentatively TRBD1 or TRBD2 (5 bases each). Germline CDR1 is SGHTA and CDR2 is FQGTGA. The CDR3 covers 14 residues. Deletions cut 5 bases from V and 9 bases from J, with 18 bases between.

The V and J genes are TRBV7-2 and TRBJ2-7; D is unclear. The germline V gene encodes CDR1 SGHTA and CDR2 FQGNSA. The length of the CDR3 is 12 residues. V lost 3 bases, J lost 3 bases, and 6 bases lay in between. The CDR3 DNA sequence: TGTGCCAGCAGCTTCTTAGGCTACGAGCAGTACTTC. This translates into CASSFLGYEQYF.

The gene calls are TRBV28 and TRBJ2-1; perhaps TRBD1 as D (6 bases). This CDR3 spans 16 amino acids. V lost 5 bases, J lost 0 bases, and 14 bases lay in between. Germline CDR1 and CDR2: MDHEN and SYDVKM. The CDR3 DNA sequence: TGTGCCAGCAGTACCCTCGACAGGCCCTCCTACAATGAGCAGTTCTTC. Encoded protein: CASSTLDRPSYNEQFF.

The chain has TRBV6-2 or TRBV6-3 and TRBJ2-1; 11 positions agree with TRBD2. V shed 6 bases and J 4 bases; nucleotides not matched to a gene: 11. CDR1 is MNHEY and CDR2 is SVGEGT in the germline V gene. The CDR3 is 17 residues long. CDR3 residues: CASSPHSRLAGYNEQFF. CDR3 DNA sequence: TGTGCCAGCAGCCCTCACTCAAGACTAGCGGGGTACAATGAGCAGTTCTTC.

The chain carries TRBV7-2 and TRBJ1-5, with a possible D match to TRBD1 (5 bases). This CDR3 is 15 amino acids long. The V gene lost 1 base and the J gene lost 4 bases, with 11 bases spanning the gap. Germline CDR1 is SGHTA and CDR2 is FQGNSA. CDR3 sequence: CASSLVPGGNQPQHF. The DNA for the CDR3 is TGTGCCAGCAGCTTAGTACCGGGGGGGAATCAGCCCCAGCATTTT.

This chain links TRBV9 with TRBJ2-3; the match to TRBD2 covers 8 bases. CDR3 length: 16 amino acids. The germline V gene encodes CDR1 SGDLS and CDR2 YYNGEE. The V segment lost 4 bases and the J segment 4 bases; nucleotides outside the gene matches: 11. The CDR3 is CASSSRGSGVADTQYF. The CDR3 nucleotides read TGTGCCAGCAGCTCTCGTGGTAGCGGGGTCGCAGATACGCAGTATTTT.

For this clone: Other nucleotide sequences in the sample specify the same CDR3. The V call is TRBV29-1, the J call TRBJ2-7, with 8 nucleotides matching TRBD1. J gave up 7 bases and V 4 bases, and 6 bases lay outside the gene matches. Germline assignment: CDR1 SQVTM and CDR2 ANQGSEA. This CDR3 has 12 residues. CDR3 DNA sequence: TGCAGCGTTGGCGGACAGGGTTATGAGCAGTACTTC. This gives the protein CSVGGQGYEQYF.

The chain couples TRBV6-5 to TRBJ1-2; D unclear. Germline CDR1 MNHEY, CDR2 SVGAGI. The CDR3 totals 13 residues. Deletions cut 8 bases from V and 4 bases from J, with 14 bases between. This CDR3 reads CASSTVVGYGYTF. The CDR3, as DNA: TGTGCCAGCTCTACAGTGGTTGGCTATGGCTACACCTTC.

This clone is a singleton in its sample. This chain links TRBV9 with TRBJ2-7; 11 bases align to TRBD1. Germline values: CDR1 SGDLS, CDR2 YYNGEE. There are 15 residues in the CDR3. Trimming took 4 bases from V and 5 from J; bases not matched to a gene: 8. The CDR3 loop is CASSPHLGQGDEQYF. The CDR3, as DNA: TGTGCCAGCAGCCCTCATTTGGGACAGGGGGACGAGCAGTACTTC.

This clone showed up just once. The chain has TRBV28 and TRBJ1-3; D not certain. Germline CDR1 MDHEN, CDR2 SYDVKM. CDR3 length: 15 residues. The V and J ends lost 5 bases and 2 bases respectively, with 13 bases between them. The CDR3: CASSQRSVPGNTIYF. In DNA form, the CDR3 reads TGTGCCAGCAGTCAACGGTCCGTCCCTGGAAACACCATATATTTT.

V is TRBV6-2 or TRBV6-3 and J is TRBJ1-1; weak D call: TRBD1 (5 bases). CDR1 MNHEY and CDR2 SVGEGT come from the germline V gene. The V end was cut by 2 bases, the J end by 0 bases, with 10 bases between. The CDR3 is 15 residues long. This CDR3 is CASSYPQGLNTEAFF. The CDR3 DNA sequence: TGTGCCAGCAGTTACCCCCAGGGATTGAACACTGAAGCTTTCTTT.

The chain carries TRBV7-8 and TRBJ1-5, with 9 bases that match TRBD1. The junction had 6 bases not matched to a gene; V was cut back by 0 bases and J by 6 bases. Looked up from germline, CDR1 is SGHVS and CDR2 is FQNEAQ. This CDR3 is 16 amino acids long. The CDR3 is CASSLAGTGRGQPQHF. The CDR3 nucleotides are TGTGCCAGCAGCTTAGCGGGGACAGGGAGAGGTCAGCCCCAGCATTTT.

The CDR3 reads CASSQEAGRVGELFF. The CDR3 DNA sequence: TGCGCCAGCAGCCAAGAAGCAGGGAGAGTCGGGGAGCTGTTTTTT. This chain uses TRBV4-3 with TRBJ2-2; D could derive from TRBD1 or TRBD2 (5 bases each). The V gene lost 0 bases and the J gene lost 7 bases, with 12 bases spanning the gap. This CDR3 has 15 amino acids. In germline, CDR1 is LGHNA, CDR2 YSLEER.

This chain connects TRBV6-2 or TRBV6-3 to TRBJ2-5; the D is unclear. From germline, CDR1 is MNHEY and CDR2 SVGEGT. Trimming shortened V by 0 bases and J by 3 bases, and 5 bases separated the two germline ends. The CDR3 loop spans 13 amino acids. CDR3 DNA sequence: TGTGCCAGCAGTTACTCGGCGGAAGAGACCCAGTACTTC. Its protein is CASSYSAEETQYF.